The 18 T cell receptor beta chains given below trace back to one sample, sequenced in a study of blood T cell repertoires in COVID-19. Sequencing was performed with immunoSEQ multiplex PCR; in TCRdb, only in-frame clones are kept and a portion is missing. Among almost 400,000 clones listed, around 89% were seen once. The sequencing sample was made of PBMCs or T cells enriched from blood (not recorded which). The source of these receptors is a woman aged 25 to 39 with acute COVID-19.

This clone has only one observation. This chain uses TRBV18 with TRBJ2-2; 8 bases align to TRBD1. Germline V gene data show CDR1 as KGHSH and CDR2 as LQKENI. The CDR3 is 17 amino acids. J gave up 4 bases and V 4 bases, and 11 bases lay outside the gene matches. CDR3 protein: CASSRETGAMPTGELFF. In DNA, the CDR3 is TGTGCCAGCTCACGGGAGACAGGGGCGATGCCCACCGGGGAGCTGTTTTTT.

This clone turned up a few times. The genes are TRBV19 and TRBJ1-6; maybe TRBD1 (6 bases). Germline V gene lookup returns CDR1 LNHDA and CDR2 SQIVND (reference sequence). The CDR3 totals 15 residues. Trimming cost V 5 bases and J 4 bases, with 12 bases left between them. CDR3: CASSGGQTYNSPLHF. CDR3 DNA: TGTGCCAGTAGTGGCGGACAGACTTATAATTCACCCCTCCACTTT.

The rearrangement uses TRBV5-5 and TRBJ1-2; weak D call: TRBD1 (5 bases). Germline V gene data show CDR1 as SGHKS and CDR2 as YYEKEE (reference sequence). V gave up 4 bases and J gave up 1 base, with 14 bases separating them. The CDR3 length is 15 residues. CDR3 DNA: TGTGCCAGCAGCCAGGGCCTTGCCAGTAACTATGGCTACACCTTC. As protein: CASSQGLASNYGYTF.

A word on this clone: Within the sample, other DNA sequences also encode this same CDR3. The chain joins TRBV7-2 to TRBJ2-2, with 7 bases fitting TRBD2. Germline V gene sequence: CDR1 SGHTA, CDR2 FQGNSA. V was clipped by 3 bases and J by 5 bases; unmatched bases: 3. The CDR3 has 14 residues. The CDR3 reads CASSFSGGTGELFF. The CDR3 bases are TGTGCCAGCAGCTTCTCCGGGGGGACCGGGGAGCTGTTTTTT.

CDR3 residues: CASSESRGPNSPLHF. The DNA for the CDR3 is TGCGCCAGCAGTGAGTCCAGGGGGCCTAATTCACCCCTCCACTTT. The chain employs TRBV10-2 and TRBJ1-6; 8 nucleotides line up with TRBD1. The CDR3 runs 15 residues. After removal of 0 bases from V and 6 bases from J, the junction contained 1 base not matched to a gene. The germline V gene encodes CDR1 WSHSY and CDR2 SAAADI.

This sequence joins TRBV27 and TRBJ2-1, with TRBD2 matching 14 bases. CDR1 is MNHEY, CDR2 SMNVEV, per germline (reference sequence). This CDR3 is 17 amino acids long. Germline trimming cut 4 bases from V and 5 bases from J; bases unmatched to any gene: 7. This CDR3 reads CASSSLTSGGVNNEQFF. The CDR3 DNA sequence: TGTGCCAGCAGTTCACTGACTAGCGGGGGGGTCAACAATGAGCAGTTCTTC.

V and J are TRBV5-1 and TRBJ1-1; 9 bases align to TRBD1. This CDR3 region has 14 residues. The germline CDR1 and CDR2 sequences are SGHRS and YFSETQ. Trimming at V came to 4 bases and at J to 12 bases, leaving 13 bases not matched to a gene. As DNA, the CDR3 is TGCGCCAGCAGCCCTACCGAGGGGACAGGGAGGACTTTCTTT. Its translation: CASSPTEGTGRTFF.

Here the CDR3 DNA reads TGTGCCACAAAGACAGGAGGCAATCAGCCCCAGCATTTT. Translated: CATKTGGNQPQHF. The V and J genes are TRBV19 and TRBJ1-5; perhaps TRBD1 as D (6 bases). The germline V gene has CDR1 LNHDA and CDR2 SQIVND (reference sequence). Trimming cost V 10 bases and J 2 bases, with 12 bases left between them. This CDR3 region has 13 residues. Drawing the rest from reference TRBV19 and TRBJ1-5, the complete variable domain is DGGITQSPKYLFRKEGQNVTLSCEQNLNHDAMYWYRQDPGQGLRLIYYSQIVNDFQKGDIAEGYSVSREKKESFPLTVTSAQKNPTAFYLCATKTGGNQPQHFGDGTRLSIL.

The V gene is TRBV11-2, the J gene TRBJ1-1; D ambiguous. Between the trimmed V and J ends, which lost 5 bases and 10 bases, there was a span of 17 bases. CDR1 is SGHAT and CDR2 is FQNNGV in the germline V gene. This CDR3 region has 13 residues. The CDR3 region has the DNA TGTGCCAGCAGCCTGGTGTCGGGTTTGGGAGCTTTCTTT. This sequence encodes CASSLVSGLGAFF. Drawing the rest from reference TRBV11-2 and TRBJ1-1, the complete variable domain is EAGVAQSPRYKIIEKRQSVAFWCNPISGHATLYWYQQILGQGPKLLIQFQNNGVVDDSQLPKDRFSAERLKGVDSTLKIQPAKLEDSAVYLCASSLVSGLGAFFGQGTRLTVV.

The chain has TRBV7-9 and TRBJ1-5; D gene unclear. V lost 1 base and J lost 7, with 17 bases in between. The CDR3 has 16 residues. Looked up from germline, CDR1 is SEHNR and CDR2 is FQNEAQ (reference sequence). DNA of the CDR3: TGTGCCAGCAGCTTAGGGAGTTCCGGCTCGAGCCAGCCCCAGCATTTT. This gives the protein CASSLGSSGSSQPQHF.

This clone was detected once. The gene calls are TRBV19 and TRBJ1-3; 7 positions match TRBD1. This CDR3 is 16 amino acids long. Germline lookup yields CDR1 LNHDA and CDR2 SQIVND (reference sequence). V was pared by 4 bases and J by 0 bases, with 6 bases of the junction left unmatched. CDR3 sequence reads: CASSTEWDSSGNTIYF. CDR3 nucleotide sequence: TGTGCCAGTAGTACCGAGTGGGACAGCTCTGGAAACACCATATATTTT.

This clone was observed once. This chain connects TRBV18 to TRBJ1-1; D perhaps matches TRBD1 (6 bases). Germline V lookup: CDR1 KGHSH, CDR2 LQKENI. This CDR3 has 17 residues. V lost 4 bases to trimming and J lost 6 bases, with 24 bases between them. CDR3 nucleotides: TGTGCCAGCTCACTCCTAGCCCCGGTGGCCAGGGGACCTGAAGCTTTCTTT. Amino acids: CASSLLAPVARGPEAFF.

The chain uses TRBV6-1 and TRBJ1-1; D is perhaps TRBD1 (5 bases). Germline V gene sequence: CDR1 MNHNS, CDR2 SASEGT. The CDR3 totals 16 residues. With 3 bases removed from V and 6 bases from J, the gap between germline ends came to 20 bases. In nucleotides, the CDR3 is TGTGCCAGCAGTGACCTTAGAAAGGGGCGTTTGGCTGAAGCTTTCTTT. Translating it yields CASSDLRKGRLAEAFF.

This chain connects TRBV6-5 to TRBJ2-7; the D is unclear. Germline CDR1 and CDR2: MNHEY and SVGAGI. V lost 4 bases to trimming and J lost 1 base, with 17 bases between them. The CDR3 extends over 16 amino acids. CDR3 sequence (DNA): TGTGCCAGCAGTTTAGGTTTGGGCACCAGATCCTACGAGCAGTACTTC. It yields the protein CASSLGLGTRSYEQYF.

The V gene is TRBV11-3, the J gene TRBJ2-5; D may be TRBD2 (6 bases). Trimming cost V 8 bases and J 4 bases, with 14 bases left between them. The germline V gene has CDR1 SGHNT and CDR2 YENEEA. The CDR3 totals 13 residues. The CDR3 protein is CASQGGDRETQYF. The DNA of the CDR3 is TGTGCCAGCCAAGGCGGGGACCGAGAGACCCAGTACTTC.

The V gene is TRBV7-2, the J gene TRBJ2-1, with 8 bases lining up with TRBD2. Germline lookup yields CDR1 SGHTA and CDR2 FQGNSA. After removal of 5 bases from V and 8 bases from J, the junction contained 8 bases not matched to a gene. The CDR3 totals 14 residues. DNA of the CDR3: TGTGCCAGCAGCACTGGGACTAGTCGTCATGAGCAGTTCTTC. Translating it yields CASSTGTSRHEQFF.

The rearrangement joins TRBV6-6 to TRBJ1-2; tentatively, D is TRBD1 (5 bases). CDR1 is MNHNY and CDR2 is SVGAGI in the germline V gene (reference sequence). V was shortened by 5 bases and J by 3 bases, with 13 bases between the two germline ends. This CDR3 spans 14 amino acids. CDR3 loop: CASSQGGRYYGYTF. The CDR3 bases are TGTGCCAGCAGTCAGGGAGGGCGCTACTATGGCTACACCTTC.

The chain joins TRBV24-1 to TRBJ1-2; 7 bases fit TRBD1. This CDR3 region has 16 residues. The junction had 11 bases not matched to a gene; V was cut back by 5 bases and J by 3 bases. Germline V gives CDR1 KGHDR, CDR2 SFDVKD. The CDR3 nucleotides read TGTGCCACCAGTGGCCCCGGGACAGATTATGACTATGGCTACACCTTC. This codes for CATSGPGTDYDYGYTF.